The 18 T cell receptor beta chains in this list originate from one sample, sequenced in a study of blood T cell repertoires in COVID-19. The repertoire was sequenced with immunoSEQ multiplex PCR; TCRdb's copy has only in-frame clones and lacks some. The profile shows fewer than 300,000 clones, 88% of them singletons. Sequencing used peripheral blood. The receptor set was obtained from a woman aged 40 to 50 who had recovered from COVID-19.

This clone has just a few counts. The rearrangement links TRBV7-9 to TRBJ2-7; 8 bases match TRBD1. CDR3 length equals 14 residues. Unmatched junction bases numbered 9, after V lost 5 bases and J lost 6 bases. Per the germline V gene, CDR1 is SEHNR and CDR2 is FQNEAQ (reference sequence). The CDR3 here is CASSQGRGLFEQYF. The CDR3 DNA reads TGTGCCAGCAGCCAGGGCAGGGGGCTTTTCGAGCAGTACTTC. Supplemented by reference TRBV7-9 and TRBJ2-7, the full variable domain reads DTGVSQNPRHKITKRGQNVTFRCDPISEHNRLYWYRQTLGQGPEFLTYFQNEAQLEKSRLLSDRFSAERPKGSFSTLEIQRTEQGDSAMYLCASSQGRGLFEQYFGPGTRLTVT.

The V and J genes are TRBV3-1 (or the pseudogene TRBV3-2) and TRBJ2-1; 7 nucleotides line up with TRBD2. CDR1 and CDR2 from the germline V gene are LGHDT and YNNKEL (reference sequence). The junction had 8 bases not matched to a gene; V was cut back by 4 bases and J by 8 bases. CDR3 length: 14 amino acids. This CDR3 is CASSPRLARDEQFF. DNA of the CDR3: TGTGCCAGCAGCCCAAGACTAGCTCGGGATGAGCAGTTCTTC.

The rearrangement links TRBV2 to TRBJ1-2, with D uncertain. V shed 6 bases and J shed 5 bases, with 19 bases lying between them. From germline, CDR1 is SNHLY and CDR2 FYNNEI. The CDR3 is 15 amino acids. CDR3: CASRPTLAGGYGYTF. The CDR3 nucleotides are TGTGCCAGCAGGCCAACACTAGCCGGTGGGTATGGCTACACCTTC. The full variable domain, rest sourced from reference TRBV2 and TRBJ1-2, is EPEVTQTPSHQVTQMGQEVILRCVPISNHLYFYWYRQILGQKVEFLVSFYNNEISEKSEIFDDQFSVERPDGSNFTLKIRSTKLEDSAMYFCASRPTLAGGYGYTFGSGTRLTVV.

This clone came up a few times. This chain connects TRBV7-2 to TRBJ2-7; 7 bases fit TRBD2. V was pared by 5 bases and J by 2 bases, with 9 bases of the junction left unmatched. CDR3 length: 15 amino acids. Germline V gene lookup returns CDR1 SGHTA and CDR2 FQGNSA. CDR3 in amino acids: CASSQEGLPTYEQYF. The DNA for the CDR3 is TGTGCCAGCAGCCAGGAGGGACTACCAACCTACGAGCAGTACTTC. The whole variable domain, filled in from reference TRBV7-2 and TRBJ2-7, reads GAGVSQSPSNKVTEKGKDVELRCDPISGHTALYWYRQSLGQGLEFLIYFQGNSAPDKSGLPSDRFSAERTGGSVSTLTIQRTQQEDSAVYLCASSQEGLPTYEQYFGPGTRLTVT.

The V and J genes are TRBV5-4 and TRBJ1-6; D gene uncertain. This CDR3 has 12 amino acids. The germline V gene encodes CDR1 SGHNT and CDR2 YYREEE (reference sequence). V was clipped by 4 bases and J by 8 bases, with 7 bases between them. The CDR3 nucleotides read TGTGCCAGCAGCCCGCAGGATTCACCCCTCCACTTT. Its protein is CASSPQDSPLHF.

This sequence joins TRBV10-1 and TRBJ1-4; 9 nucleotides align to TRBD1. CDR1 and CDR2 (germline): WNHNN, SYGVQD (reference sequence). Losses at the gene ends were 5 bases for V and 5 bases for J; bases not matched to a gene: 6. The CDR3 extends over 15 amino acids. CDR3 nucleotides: TGCGCCAGCAGTCCCACAGGGGGCCCAAATGAAAAACTGTTTTTT. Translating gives CASSPTGGPNEKLFF.

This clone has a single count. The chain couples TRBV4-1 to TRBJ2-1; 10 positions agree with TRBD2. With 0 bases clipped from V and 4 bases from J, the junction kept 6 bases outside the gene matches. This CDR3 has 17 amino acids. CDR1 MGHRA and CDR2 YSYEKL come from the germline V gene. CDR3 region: CASSQDPGTSEYNEQFF. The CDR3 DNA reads TGCGCCAGCAGCCAAGATCCGGGGACTAGCGAGTACAATGAGCAGTTCTTC.

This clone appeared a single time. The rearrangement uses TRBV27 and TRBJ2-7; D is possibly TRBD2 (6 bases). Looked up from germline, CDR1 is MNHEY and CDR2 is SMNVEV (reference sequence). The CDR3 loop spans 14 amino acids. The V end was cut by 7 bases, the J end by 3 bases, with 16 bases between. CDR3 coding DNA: TGTGCCAGCACCCCTTGGCCCGGGGGCTACGAGCAGTACTTC. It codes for CASTPWPGGYEQYF.

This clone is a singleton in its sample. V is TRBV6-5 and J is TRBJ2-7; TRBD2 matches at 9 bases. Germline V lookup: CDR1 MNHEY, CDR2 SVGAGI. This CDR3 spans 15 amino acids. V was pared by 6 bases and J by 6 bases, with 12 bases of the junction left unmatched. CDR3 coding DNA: TGTGCCAGCAGCAATAGCGGGAGCCCCGCCTCCGAGCAGTACTTC. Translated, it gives CASSNSGSPASEQYF.

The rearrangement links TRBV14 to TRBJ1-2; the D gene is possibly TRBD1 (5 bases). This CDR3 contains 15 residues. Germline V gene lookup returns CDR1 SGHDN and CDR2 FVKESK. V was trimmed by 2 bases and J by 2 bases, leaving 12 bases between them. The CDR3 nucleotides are TGTGCCAGCAGCCAATATGGGGCGCCAAACTATGGCTACACCTTC. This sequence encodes CASSQYGAPNYGYTF. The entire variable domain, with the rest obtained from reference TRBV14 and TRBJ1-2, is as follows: EAGVTQFPSHSVIEKGQTVTLRCDPISGHDNLYWYRRVMGKEIKFLLHFVKESKQDESGMPNNRFLAERTGGTYSTLKVQPAELEDSGVYFCASSQYGAPNYGYTFGSGTRLTVV.

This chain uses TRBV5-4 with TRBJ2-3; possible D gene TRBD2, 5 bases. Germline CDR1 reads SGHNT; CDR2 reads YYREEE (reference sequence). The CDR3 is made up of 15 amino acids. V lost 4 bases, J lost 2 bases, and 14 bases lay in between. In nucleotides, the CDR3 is TGTGCCAGCAGCCCCACGAGCGGATTCACAGATACGCAGTATTTT. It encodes CASSPTSGFTDTQYF.

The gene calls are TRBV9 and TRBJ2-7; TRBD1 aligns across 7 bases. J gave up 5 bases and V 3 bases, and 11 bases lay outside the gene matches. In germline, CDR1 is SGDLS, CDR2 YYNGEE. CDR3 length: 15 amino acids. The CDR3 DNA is TGTGCCAGCAGCGCCGGGTGGCAGGGGGTCCACGAGCAGTACTTC. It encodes CASSAGWQGVHEQYF.

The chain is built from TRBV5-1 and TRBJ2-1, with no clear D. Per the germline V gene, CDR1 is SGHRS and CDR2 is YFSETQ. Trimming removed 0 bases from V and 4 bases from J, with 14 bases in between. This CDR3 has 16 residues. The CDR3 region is CASSLGLESTYNEQFF. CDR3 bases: TGCGCCAGCAGCTTGGGCCTAGAGTCAACATACAATGAGCAGTTCTTC.

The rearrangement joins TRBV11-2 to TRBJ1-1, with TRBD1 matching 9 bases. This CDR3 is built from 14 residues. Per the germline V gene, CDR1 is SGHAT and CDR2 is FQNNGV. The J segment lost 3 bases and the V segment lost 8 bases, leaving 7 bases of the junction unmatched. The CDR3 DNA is TGTGCCAGCGCCCCCGGGACAGGGTACACTGAAGCTTTCTTT. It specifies CASAPGTGYTEAFF.

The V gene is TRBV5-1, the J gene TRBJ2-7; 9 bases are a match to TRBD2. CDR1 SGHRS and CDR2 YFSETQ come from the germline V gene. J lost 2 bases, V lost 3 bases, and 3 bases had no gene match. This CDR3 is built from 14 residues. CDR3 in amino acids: CASSSASGAYEQYF. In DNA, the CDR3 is TGCGCCAGCAGCTCGGCTAGCGGGGCCTACGAGCAGTACTTC.

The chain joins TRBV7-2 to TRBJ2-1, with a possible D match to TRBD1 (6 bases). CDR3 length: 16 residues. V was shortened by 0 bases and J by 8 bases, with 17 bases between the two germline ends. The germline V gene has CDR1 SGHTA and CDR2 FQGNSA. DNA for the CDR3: TGTGCCAGCAGCTTAGCGGGGGCACTACCGGTAGATGAGCAGTTCTTC. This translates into CASSLAGALPVDEQFF.

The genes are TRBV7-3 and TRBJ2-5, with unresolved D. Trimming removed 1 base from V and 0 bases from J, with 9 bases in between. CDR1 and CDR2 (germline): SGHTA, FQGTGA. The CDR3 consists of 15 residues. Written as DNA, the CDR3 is TGTGCCAGCAGCTTAAGAGGCGGAAACCAAGAGACCCAGTACTTC. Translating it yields CASSLRGGNQETQYF.

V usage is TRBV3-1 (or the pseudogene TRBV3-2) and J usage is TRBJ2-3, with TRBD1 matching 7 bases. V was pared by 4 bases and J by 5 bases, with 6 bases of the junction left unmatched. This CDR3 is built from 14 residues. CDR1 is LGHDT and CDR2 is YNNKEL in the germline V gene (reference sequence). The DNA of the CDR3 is TGTGCCAGCAGCCCAGACAGGGTAGGAGATACGCAGTATTTT. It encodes CASSPDRVGDTQYF.